The source of this TCR beta chain is a study of cytomegalovirus exposure and HLA in healthy donors. This clone was seen a handful of times. The PCR was carried out with 60 Vbeta primers and 13 Jbeta primers. Data came from immunoSEQ multiplex PCR; TCRdb stores just in-frame clones and leaves some out. Among 90,000 to 110,000 clones listed, 13% to 15% were seen once. Germline trimming cut 4 bases from V and 6 bases from J; bases unmatched to any gene: 7. The CDR3 is 14 amino acids. CDR1 ENHRY and CDR2 SYGVKD come from the germline V gene. The sample was PBMCs. The clonotype comes from a female donor in good health and CMV-seronegative. The chain has TRBV10-3 and TRBJ2-7; 9 nucleotides match TRBD2. The CDR3 nucleotides are TGTGCCATCAGTGGGCCTAGCGGGACGAGCGAGCAGTACTTC. It specifies CAISGPSGTSEQYF.